This T cell receptor beta chain derives from a study of radiation and T cells in renal cell carcinoma. Notes on the study in general: Pretreatment tumor biopsies were lacking, so baseline clonotypes are unknown.

Profiling relied on immunoSEQ multiplex PCR, and the TCRdb table lists in-frame clones only, not all of them. The data contain roughly 130,000 clones, around 90% of them singletons. Time point reported: blood 2 weeks post-SBRT. As to treatment: 15 Gy SBRT to primary tumor, nephrectomy 4 weeks later. Serial blood draws occurred at baseline and 2 and 4 weeks post-SBRT. The length of the CDR3 is 12 residues. V shed 0 bases and J shed 4 bases, with 5 bases lying between them. In germline, CDR1 is SGHNT, CDR2 YYREEE (reference sequence). In the case of this clone: Its antigen is unidentified.

Sequenced here: blood, sampled from a patient whose treatment included radiotherapy and nephrectomy. The sequence derives from a woman between 70 and 85 years old with renal cell carcinoma. The chain recombines TRBV5-4 with TRBJ2-7, with unresolved D. The CDR3 spells CASSLEGYEQYF. DNA for the CDR3: TGTGCCAGCAGCTTGGAAGGATACGAGCAGTACTTC.